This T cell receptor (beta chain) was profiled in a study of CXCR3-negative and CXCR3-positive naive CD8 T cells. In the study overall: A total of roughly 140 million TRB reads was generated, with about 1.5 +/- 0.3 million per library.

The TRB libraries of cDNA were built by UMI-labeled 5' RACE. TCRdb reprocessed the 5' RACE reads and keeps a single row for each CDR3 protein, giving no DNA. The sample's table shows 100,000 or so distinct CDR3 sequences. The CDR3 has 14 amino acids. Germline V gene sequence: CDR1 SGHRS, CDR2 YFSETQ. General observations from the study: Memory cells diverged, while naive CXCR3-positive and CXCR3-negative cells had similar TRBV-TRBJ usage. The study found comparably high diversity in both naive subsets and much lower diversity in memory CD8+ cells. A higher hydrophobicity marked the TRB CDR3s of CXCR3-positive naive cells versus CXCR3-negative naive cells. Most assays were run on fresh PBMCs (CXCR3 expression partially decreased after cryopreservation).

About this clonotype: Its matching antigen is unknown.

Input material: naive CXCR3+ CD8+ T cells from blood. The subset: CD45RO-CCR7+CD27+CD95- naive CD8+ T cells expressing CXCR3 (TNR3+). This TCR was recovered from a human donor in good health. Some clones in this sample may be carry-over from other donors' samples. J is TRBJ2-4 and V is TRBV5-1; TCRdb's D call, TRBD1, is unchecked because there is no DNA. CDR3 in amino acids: CASSPGQAKNIQYF. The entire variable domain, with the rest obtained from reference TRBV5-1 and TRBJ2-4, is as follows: KAGVTQTPRYLIKTRGQQVTLSCSPISGHRSVSWYQQTPGQGLQFLFEYFSETQRNKGNFPGRFSGRQFSNSRSEMNVSTLELGDSALYLCASSPGQAKNIQYFGAGTRLSVL.